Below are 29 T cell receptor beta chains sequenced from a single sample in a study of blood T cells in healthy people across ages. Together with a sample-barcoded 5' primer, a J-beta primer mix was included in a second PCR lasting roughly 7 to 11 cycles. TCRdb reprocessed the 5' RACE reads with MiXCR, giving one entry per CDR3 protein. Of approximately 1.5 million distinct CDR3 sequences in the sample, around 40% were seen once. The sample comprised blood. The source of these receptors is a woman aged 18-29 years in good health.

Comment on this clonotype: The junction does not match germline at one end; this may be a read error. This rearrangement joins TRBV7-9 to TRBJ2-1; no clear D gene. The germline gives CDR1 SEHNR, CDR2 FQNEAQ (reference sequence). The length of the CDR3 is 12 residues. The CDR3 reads CASSLPYYEQFF. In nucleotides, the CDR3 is TGTGCCAGCAGCTTACCCTACTATGAGCAGTTCTTC.

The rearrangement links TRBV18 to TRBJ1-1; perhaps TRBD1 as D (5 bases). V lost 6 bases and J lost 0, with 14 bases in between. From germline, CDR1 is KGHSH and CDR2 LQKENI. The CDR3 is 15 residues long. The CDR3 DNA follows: TGTGCCAGCTCGCGAAGCGACAGCGTGAACACTGAAGCTTTCTTT. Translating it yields CASSRSDSVNTEAFF.

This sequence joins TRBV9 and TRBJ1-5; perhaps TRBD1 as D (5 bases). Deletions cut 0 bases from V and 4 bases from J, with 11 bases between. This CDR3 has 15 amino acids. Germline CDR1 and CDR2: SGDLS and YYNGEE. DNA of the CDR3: TGTGCCAGCAGCGTAGCGGGGCACGGTAATCAGCCCCAGCATTTT. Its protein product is CASSVAGHGNQPQHF.

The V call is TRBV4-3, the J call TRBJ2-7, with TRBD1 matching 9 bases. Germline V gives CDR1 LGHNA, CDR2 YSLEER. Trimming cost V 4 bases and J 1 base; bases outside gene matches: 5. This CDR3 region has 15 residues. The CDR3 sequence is CASSPGGQGSYEQYF. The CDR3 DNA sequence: TGCGCCAGCAGCCCTGGGGGACAGGGATCCTACGAGCAGTACTTC.

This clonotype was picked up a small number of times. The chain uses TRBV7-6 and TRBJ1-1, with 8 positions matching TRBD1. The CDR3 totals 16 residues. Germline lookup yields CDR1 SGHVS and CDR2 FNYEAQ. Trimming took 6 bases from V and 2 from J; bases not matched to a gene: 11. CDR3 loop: CASSRRQGKGNTEAFF. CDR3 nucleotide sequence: TGTGCCAGCAGTCGGCGACAGGGGAAGGGCAACACTGAAGCTTTCTTT. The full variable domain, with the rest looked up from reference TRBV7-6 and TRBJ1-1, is GAGVSQSPRYKVTKRGQDVALRCDPISGHVSLYWYRQALGQGPEFLTYFNYEAQQDKSGLPNDRFSAERPEGSISTLTIQRTEQRDSAMYRCASSRRQGKGNTEAFFGQGTRLTVV.

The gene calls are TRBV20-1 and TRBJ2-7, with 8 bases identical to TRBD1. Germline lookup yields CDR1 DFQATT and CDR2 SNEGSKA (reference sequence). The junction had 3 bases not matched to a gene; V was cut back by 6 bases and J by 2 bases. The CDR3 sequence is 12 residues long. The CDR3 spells CSAGDRPYEQYF. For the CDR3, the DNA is TGCAGTGCGGGGGACAGGCCCTACGAGCAGTACTTC.

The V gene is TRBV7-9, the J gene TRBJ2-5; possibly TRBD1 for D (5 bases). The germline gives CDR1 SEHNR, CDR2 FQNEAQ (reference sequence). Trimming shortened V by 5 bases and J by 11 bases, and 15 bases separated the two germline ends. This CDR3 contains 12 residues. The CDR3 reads CASSLPTGEQYF. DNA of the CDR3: TGTGCCAGCAGCCTACCTACAGGAGAGCAGTACTTC.

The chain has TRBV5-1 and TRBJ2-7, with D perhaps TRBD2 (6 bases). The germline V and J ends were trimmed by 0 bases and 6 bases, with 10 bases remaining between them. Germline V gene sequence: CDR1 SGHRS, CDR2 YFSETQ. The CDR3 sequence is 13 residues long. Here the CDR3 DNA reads TGCGCCAGCAGCTTGGATGGCGGGACCGAGCAGTACTTC. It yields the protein CASSLDGGTEQYF. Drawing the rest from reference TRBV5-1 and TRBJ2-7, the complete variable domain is KAGVTQTPRYLIKTRGQQVTLSCSPISGHRSVSWYQQTPGQGLQFLFEYFSETQRNKGNFPGRFSGRQFSNSRSEMNVSTLELGDSALYLCASSLDGGTEQYFGPGTRLTVT.

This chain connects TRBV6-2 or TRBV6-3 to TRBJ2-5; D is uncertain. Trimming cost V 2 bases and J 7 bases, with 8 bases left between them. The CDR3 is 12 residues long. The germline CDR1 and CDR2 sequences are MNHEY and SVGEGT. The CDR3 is CASSYEPGTQYF. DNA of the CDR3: TGTGCCAGCAGTTACGAACCGGGGACCCAGTACTTC.

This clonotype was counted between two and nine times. CDR3 nucleotide sequence: TGTGCCAGCAGCTTAGTGTCCACTAGAAAGGACGAGCAGTACTTC. Its protein is CASSLVSTRKDEQYF. The chain links TRBV7-2 to TRBJ2-7; TRBD2 might be the D (5 bases). Germline V gene sequence: CDR1 SGHTA, CDR2 FQGNSA. Trimming took 1 base from V and 5 from J, leaving 15 bases between them. The CDR3 is 15 residues long. Looking up the rest from reference TRBV7-2 and TRBJ2-7 gives the full variable domain: GAGVSQSPSNKVTEKGKDVELRCDPISGHTALYWYRQSLGQGLEFLIYFQGNSAPDKSGLPSDRFSAERTGGSVSTLTIQRTQQEDSAVYLCASSLVSTRKDEQYFGPGTRLTVT.

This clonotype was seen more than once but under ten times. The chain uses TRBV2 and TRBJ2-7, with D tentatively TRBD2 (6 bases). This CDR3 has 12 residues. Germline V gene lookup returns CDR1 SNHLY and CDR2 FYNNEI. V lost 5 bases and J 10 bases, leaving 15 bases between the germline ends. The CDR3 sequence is CASSLSPGVQYF. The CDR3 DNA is TGTGCCAGCAGTTTGTCCCCGGGGGTCCAGTACTTC. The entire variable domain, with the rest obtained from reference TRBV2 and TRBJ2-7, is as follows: EPEVTQTPSHQVTQMGQEVILRCVPISNHLYFYWYRQILGQKVEFLVSFYNNEISEKSEIFDDQFSVERPDGSNFTLKIRSTKLEDSAMYFCASSLSPGVQYFGPGTRLTVT.

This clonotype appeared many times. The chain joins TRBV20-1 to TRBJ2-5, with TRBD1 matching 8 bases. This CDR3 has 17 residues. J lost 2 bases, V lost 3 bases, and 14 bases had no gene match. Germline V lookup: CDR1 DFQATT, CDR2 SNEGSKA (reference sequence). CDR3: CSARSYNRGSFQETQYF. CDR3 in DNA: TGCAGTGCTAGGTCTTACAACAGGGGGTCATTTCAAGAGACCCAGTACTTC.

CDR3: CSARDNTREQHEQYF. DNA of the CDR3: TGCAGTGCTAGAGATAATACTAGAGAGCAACACGAGCAGTACTTC. The gene calls are TRBV20-1 and TRBJ2-7, with D possibly matching TRBD2 (5 bases). Trimming pared 0 bases from V and 5 bases from J, leaving 17 bases between. Germline values: CDR1 DFQATT, CDR2 SNEGSKA (reference sequence). This CDR3 contains 15 residues.

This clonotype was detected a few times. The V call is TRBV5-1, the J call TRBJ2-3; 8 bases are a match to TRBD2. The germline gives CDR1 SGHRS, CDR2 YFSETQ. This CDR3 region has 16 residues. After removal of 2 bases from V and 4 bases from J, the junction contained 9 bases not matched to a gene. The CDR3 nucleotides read TGCGCCAGCAGCTTTGTTATAGCGGGACCGTCAGATACGCAGTATTTT. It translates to CASSFVIAGPSDTQYF.

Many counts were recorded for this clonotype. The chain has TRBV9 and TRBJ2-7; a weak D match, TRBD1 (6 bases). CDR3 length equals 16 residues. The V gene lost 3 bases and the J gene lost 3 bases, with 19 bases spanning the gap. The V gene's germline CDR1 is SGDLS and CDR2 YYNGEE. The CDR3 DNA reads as TGTGCCAGCAGCGCTCTGGAGGACAGATCCTACTACGAGCAGTACTTC. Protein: CASSALEDRSYYEQYF. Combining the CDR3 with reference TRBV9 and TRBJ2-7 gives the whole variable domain DSGVTQTPKHLITATGQRVTLRCSPRSGDLSVYWYQQSLDQGLQFLIQYYNGEERAKGNILERFSAQQFPDLHSELNLSSLELGDSALYFCASSALEDRSYYEQYFGPGTRLTVT.

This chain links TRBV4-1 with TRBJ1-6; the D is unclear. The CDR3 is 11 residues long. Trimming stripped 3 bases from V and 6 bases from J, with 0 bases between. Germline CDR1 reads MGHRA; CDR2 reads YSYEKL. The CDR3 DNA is TGCGCCAGCAGCCATAATTCACCCCTCCACTTT. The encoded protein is CASSHNSPLHF.

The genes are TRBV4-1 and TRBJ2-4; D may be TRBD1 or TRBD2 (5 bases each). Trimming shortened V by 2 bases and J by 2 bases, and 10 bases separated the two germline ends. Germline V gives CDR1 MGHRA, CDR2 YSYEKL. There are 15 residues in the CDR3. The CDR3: CASSQPGRTKNIQYF. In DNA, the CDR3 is TGCGCCAGCAGCCAACCGGGACGGACCAAAAACATTCAGTACTTC.

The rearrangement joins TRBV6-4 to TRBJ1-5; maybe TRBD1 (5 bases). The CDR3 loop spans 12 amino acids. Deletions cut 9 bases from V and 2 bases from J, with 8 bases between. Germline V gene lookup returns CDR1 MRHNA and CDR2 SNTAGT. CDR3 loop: CARTVGNQPQHF. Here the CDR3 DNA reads TGTGCCAGGACAGTTGGCAATCAGCCCCAGCATTTT.

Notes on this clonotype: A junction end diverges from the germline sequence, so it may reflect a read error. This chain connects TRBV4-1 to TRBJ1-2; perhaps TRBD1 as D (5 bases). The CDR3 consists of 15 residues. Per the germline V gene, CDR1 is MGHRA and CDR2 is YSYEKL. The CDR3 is CASSAPGRQNCGYTF. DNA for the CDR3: TGCGCCAGCAGTGCTCCGGGACGACAAAACTGTGGCTACACCTTC.

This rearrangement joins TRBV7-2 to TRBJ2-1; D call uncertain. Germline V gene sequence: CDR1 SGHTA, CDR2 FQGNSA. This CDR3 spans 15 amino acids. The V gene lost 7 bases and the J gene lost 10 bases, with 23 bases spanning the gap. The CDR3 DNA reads TGTGCCAGCACCTTCACACAGATTAAAGCCTGCGAGCAGTTCTTC. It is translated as CASTFTQIKACEQFF.

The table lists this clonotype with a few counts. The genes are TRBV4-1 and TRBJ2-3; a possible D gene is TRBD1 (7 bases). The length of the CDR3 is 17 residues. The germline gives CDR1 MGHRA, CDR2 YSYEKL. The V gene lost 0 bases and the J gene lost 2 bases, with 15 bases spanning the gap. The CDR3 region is CASSQDGGDRFTDTQYF. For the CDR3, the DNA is TGCGCCAGCAGCCAAGATGGCGGGGACAGATTCACAGATACGCAGTATTTT.

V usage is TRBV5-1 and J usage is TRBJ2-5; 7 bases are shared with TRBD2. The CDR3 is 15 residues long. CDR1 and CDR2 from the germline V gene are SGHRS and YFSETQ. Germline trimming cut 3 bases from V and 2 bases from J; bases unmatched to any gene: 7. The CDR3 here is CASSSGRAGQETQYF. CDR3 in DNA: TGCGCCAGCAGCTCGGGACGAGCGGGACAAGAGACCCAGTACTTC.

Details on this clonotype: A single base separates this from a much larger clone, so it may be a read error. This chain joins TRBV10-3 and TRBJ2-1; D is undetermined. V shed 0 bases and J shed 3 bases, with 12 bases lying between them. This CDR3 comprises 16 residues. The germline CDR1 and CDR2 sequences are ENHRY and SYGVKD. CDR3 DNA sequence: TGTGCCATCAGTGAGTCCGGAGCCCCCTGCTACAATGAGCAGTTCTTC. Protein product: CAISESGAPCYNEQFF.

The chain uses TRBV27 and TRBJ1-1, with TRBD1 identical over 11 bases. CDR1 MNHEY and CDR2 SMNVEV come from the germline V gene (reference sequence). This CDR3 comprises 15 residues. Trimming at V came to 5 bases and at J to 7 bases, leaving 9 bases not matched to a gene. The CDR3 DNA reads TGTGCCAGCAGTATCGGACAGGGGGCCCCCCATGAAGCTTTCTTT. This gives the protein CASSIGQGAPHEAFF.

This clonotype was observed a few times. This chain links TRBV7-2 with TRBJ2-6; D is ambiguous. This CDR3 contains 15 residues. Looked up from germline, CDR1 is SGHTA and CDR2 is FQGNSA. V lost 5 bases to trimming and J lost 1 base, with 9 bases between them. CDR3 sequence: CASSVYGSGANVLTF. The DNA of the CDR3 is TGTGCCAGCAGCGTATATGGGTCTGGGGCCAACGTCCTGACTTTC.

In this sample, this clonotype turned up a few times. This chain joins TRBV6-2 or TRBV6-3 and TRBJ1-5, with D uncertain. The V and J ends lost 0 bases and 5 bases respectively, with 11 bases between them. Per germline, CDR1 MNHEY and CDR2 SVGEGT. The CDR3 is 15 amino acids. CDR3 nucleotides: TGTGCCAGCAGTTACTCGGTTACAGATGATCAGCCCCAGCATTTT. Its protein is CASSYSVTDDQPQHF.

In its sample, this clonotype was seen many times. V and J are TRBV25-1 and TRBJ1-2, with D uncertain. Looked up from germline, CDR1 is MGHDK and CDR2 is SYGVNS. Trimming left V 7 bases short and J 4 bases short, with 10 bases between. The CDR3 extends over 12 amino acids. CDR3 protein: CASTNPGYGYTF. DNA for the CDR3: TGTGCCAGCACCAACCCTGGCTATGGCTACACCTTC.

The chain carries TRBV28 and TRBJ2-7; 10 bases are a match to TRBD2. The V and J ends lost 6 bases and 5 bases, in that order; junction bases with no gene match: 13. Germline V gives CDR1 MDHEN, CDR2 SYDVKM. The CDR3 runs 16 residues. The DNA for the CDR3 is TGTGCCAGCAGGCTAACCCCGCTAGCGGGAGCGAACGAGCAGTACTTC. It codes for CASRLTPLAGANEQYF.

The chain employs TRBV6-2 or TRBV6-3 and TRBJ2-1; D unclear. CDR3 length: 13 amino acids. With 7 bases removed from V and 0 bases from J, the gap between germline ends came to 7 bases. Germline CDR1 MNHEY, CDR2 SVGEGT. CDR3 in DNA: TGTGCCAGCATGTCGAGCTCCTACAATGAGCAGTTCTTC. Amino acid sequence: CASMSSSYNEQFF.